This T cell receptor beta chain appears in the sequencing data of a study of T cells expressing NK-cell markers. Study as a whole: TCR beta repertoires came from sorted CD3+CD56+NKG2C+, CD3+CD56+NKG2C- and CD3+CD56-NKG2C+ T cells. Findings and limits, study-wide: Leadership of the CD3+CD56-NKG2C+ fraction also belonged to these clonotypes in a handful of donors.

TCRdb reprocessed the 5' RACE reads and reports one entry per CDR3 protein, with no DNA. With roughly 380,000 distinct CDR3 sequences in the sample, the ten largest clones hold roughly 5.4%. As for this clonotype: Antigen specificity is unknown.

The receptor comes from a man aged 18 to 69 in good health. Material for sequencing was blood T cells: a sorted CD56 or NKG2C T cell subset, CD4+ or CD8+ T cells, or bulk PBMC T cells (not recorded which).

The CDR3 sequence: CASSLLAGGTGEQFF. This chain connects TRBV12-3 or TRBV12-4 to TRBJ2-1; TCRdb designates TRBD2, a call that cannot be tested without DNA. The CDR3 length is 15 residues.